The present T cell receptor beta chain was sequenced within a study of blood T cells in healthy people across ages. This clonotype was counted between two and nine times. The CDR3 has 16 amino acids. The V end was cut by 5 bases, the J end by 0 bases, with 16 bases between. The germline V gene encodes CDR1 SEHNR and CDR2 FQNEAQ (reference sequence). A second PCR, run for about 7 to 11 cycles, used a sample-barcoded 5' primer plus a J-beta primer mix. In TCRdb, the 5' RACE reads were re-called with MiXCR into one record per CDR3 protein. The sample comprises approximately 800,000 distinct CDR3 sequences, approximately 24% of which are singletons, and 2.5% to 3.5% rests with the top ten. The sample was also reused in another study, on T cells of mothers and their children.

This TCR was sampled from a boy between 10 and 17 years old in good health. Sequenced: blood. The rearrangement joins TRBV7-9 to TRBJ2-5, with a possible D match to TRBD1 (5 bases). CDR3 region: CASSHLLQAYQETQYF. The CDR3, as DNA: TGTGCCAGCAGCCACCTACTACAGGCGTACCAAGAGACCCAGTACTTC.